The 9 T cell receptor beta chains given below trace back to one sample, sequenced in a study of blood T cell repertoires in COVID-19. TCRdb's table, derived via immunoSEQ multiplex PCR, lists solely in-frame clones and lacks some. This table has about 430,000 clones, 70% to 90% appearing once. Sample: PBMCs or T cells enriched from blood (not recorded which). The receptors were sampled from a woman aged 18-29 years who had been exposed to COVID-19.

The V gene is TRBV4-3, the J gene TRBJ1-5; 7 bases are a match to TRBD1. This CDR3 region has 16 residues. Germline CDR1 reads LGHNA; CDR2 reads YSLEER. The V segment lost 0 bases and the J segment 4 bases; nucleotides outside the gene matches: 6. The CDR3 bases are TGCGCCAGCAGCCAAGACGGACAGGCGCTAAATCAGCCCCAGCATTTT. This sequence encodes CASSQDGQALNQPQHF.

This chain connects TRBV10-1 to TRBJ2-7, with a weak D call TRBD2 (6 bases). In germline, CDR1 is WNHNN, CDR2 SYGVQD (reference sequence). This CDR3 contains 12 residues. V was shortened by 0 bases and J by 12 bases, with 12 bases between the two germline ends. The CDR3 DNA is TGCGCCAGCAGTGAGTCGGGGAGGTCAACGTACTTC. This sequence encodes CASSESGRSTYF.

The V call is TRBV14, the J call TRBJ2-3; a weak D match, TRBD1 (5 bases). Germline V gene sequence: CDR1 SGHDN, CDR2 FVKESK. V was clipped by 2 bases and J by 1 base, with 13 bases between them. The CDR3 has 16 residues. DNA of the CDR3: TGTGCCAGCAGCCAATATACAGGTATAGGCACAGATACGCAGTATTTT. Its protein is CASSQYTGIGTDTQYF. The variable domain in full, with the rest retrieved from reference TRBV14 and TRBJ2-3, is EAGVTQFPSHSVIEKGQTVTLRCDPISGHDNLYWYRRVMGKEIKFLLHFVKESKQDESGMPNNRFLAERTGGTYSTLKVQPAELEDSGVYFCASSQYTGIGTDTQYFGPGTRLTVL.

This clone was seen just once. A much larger clone is a single base away; this may be a read error. J is TRBJ1-2 and V is TRBV6-2 or TRBV6-3; 8 bases line up with TRBD1. The CDR3 is 13 residues long. J lost 4 bases, V lost 4 bases, and 2 bases had no gene match. The germline V gene has CDR1 MNHEY and CDR2 SVGEGT. In DNA form, the CDR3 reads TGTGCCAGCAGTTTAACAGGGGGCTATGGCTACACCTTC. Residues: CASSLTGGYGYTF.

This chain connects TRBV18 to TRBJ2-3; 8 bases are a match to TRBD2. V lost 6 bases and J lost 2; bases outside the gene matches: 7. CDR3 length equals 15 residues. From germline, CDR1 is KGHSH and CDR2 LQKENI. Written as DNA, the CDR3 is TGTGCCAGCTCCCAGAGGCGGGGGGCCACAGATACGCAGTATTTT. It codes for CASSQRRGATDTQYF.

This sequence joins TRBV7-2 and TRBJ2-2; maybe TRBD2 (6 bases). Trimming stripped 2 bases from V and 4 bases from J, with 11 bases between. CDR1 and CDR2 from the germline V gene are SGHTA and FQGNSA. The CDR3 is 15 amino acids. CDR3 nucleotide sequence: TGTGCCAGCAGCTTACTGCGGGGCGGCACCGGGGAGCTGTTTTTT. Its protein is CASSLLRGGTGELFF.

This chain uses TRBV11-2 with TRBJ1-2, with TRBD1 identical over 7 bases. In germline, CDR1 is SGHAT, CDR2 FQNNGV. The ends lost 2 bases at V and 6 bases at J; junction bases unmatched: 18. The CDR3 runs to 18 residues. Here the CDR3 DNA reads TGTGCCAGCAGCTTAACCCCGGTGTTGGGACAGAAAAGGAATGGCTACACCTTC. Amino acid sequence: CASSLTPVLGQKRNGYTF.

CDR3 sequence reads: CASSYTGIGADTQYF. The CDR3 bases are TGTGCCAGCAGCTACACAGGGATAGGAGCAGATACGCAGTATTTT. The V gene is TRBV7-3, the J gene TRBJ2-3; weak D call: TRBD1 (6 bases). Trimming left V 4 bases short and J 4 bases short, with 15 bases between. Germline V lookup: CDR1 SGHTA, CDR2 FQGTGA. The CDR3 has 15 residues.

This rearrangement joins TRBV10-3 to TRBJ1-5; 9 bases line up with TRBD1. The CDR3 totals 15 residues. The junction had 8 bases not matched to a gene; V was cut back by 2 bases and J by 9 bases. CDR1 is ENHRY and CDR2 is SYGVKD in the germline V gene. This CDR3 reads CAISEGTGQDVPQHF. The CDR3 DNA is TGTGCCATCAGTGAGGGGACAGGGCAAGATGTGCCCCAGCATTTT.